This TCR beta chain was documented in a study of identical twins. TCRdb re-analysed the 5' RACE reads in MiXCR, keeping a single row per CDR3 protein. The data contain fewer than 350,000 distinct CDR3 sequences, approximately 8% of them singletons. Healthy Caucasians, and only they, were the donors. Trimming removed 4 bases from V and 2 bases from J, with 18 bases in between. The germline V gene encodes CDR1 LGHNA and CDR2 YNFKEQ. This CDR3 region has 16 residues. These data were also reused for a study on yellow fever vaccine responses in identical twins.

The origin of this receptor is a woman aged 18-30 years in good health. This chain links TRBV4-2 with TRBJ2-7; a weak D match, TRBD2 (6 bases). Input material: memory (CD45RO+) T cells sorted from blood. The DNA of the CDR3 is TGTGCCAGCAGCCCTCGGGTTGGCGGGGCCCCCTACGAGCAGTACTTC. Protein: CASSPRVGGAPYEQYF.